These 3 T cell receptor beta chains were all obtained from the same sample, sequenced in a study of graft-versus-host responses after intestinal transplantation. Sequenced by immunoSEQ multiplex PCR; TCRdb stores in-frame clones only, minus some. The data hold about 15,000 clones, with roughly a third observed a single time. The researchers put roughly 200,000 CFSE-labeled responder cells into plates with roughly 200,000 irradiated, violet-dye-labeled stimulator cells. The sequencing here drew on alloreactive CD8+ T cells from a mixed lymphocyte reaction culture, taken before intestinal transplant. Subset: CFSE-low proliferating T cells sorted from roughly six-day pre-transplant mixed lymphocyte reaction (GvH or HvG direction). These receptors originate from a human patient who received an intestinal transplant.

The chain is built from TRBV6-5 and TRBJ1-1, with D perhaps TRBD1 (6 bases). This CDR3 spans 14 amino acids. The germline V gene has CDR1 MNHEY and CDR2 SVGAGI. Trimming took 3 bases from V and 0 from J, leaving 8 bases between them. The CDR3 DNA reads TGTGCCAGCAGTTATGGGGGCCTGAACACTGAAGCTTTCTTT. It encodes CASSYGGLNTEAFF.

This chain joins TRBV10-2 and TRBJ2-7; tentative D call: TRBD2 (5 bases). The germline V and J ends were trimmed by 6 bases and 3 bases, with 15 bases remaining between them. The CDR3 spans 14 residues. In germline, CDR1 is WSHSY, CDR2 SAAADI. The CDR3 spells CASSPVSGGYEQYF. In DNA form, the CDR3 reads TGCGCCAGCAGCCCCGTAAGCGGAGGCTACGAGCAGTACTTC.

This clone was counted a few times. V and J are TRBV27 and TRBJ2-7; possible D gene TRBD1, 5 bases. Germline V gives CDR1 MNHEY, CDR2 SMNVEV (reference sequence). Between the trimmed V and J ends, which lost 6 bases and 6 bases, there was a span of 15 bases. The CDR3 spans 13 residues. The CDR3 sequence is CASRPRQTFEQYF. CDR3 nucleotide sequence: TGTGCCAGCAGGCCCAGACAGACGTTCGAGCAGTACTTC.